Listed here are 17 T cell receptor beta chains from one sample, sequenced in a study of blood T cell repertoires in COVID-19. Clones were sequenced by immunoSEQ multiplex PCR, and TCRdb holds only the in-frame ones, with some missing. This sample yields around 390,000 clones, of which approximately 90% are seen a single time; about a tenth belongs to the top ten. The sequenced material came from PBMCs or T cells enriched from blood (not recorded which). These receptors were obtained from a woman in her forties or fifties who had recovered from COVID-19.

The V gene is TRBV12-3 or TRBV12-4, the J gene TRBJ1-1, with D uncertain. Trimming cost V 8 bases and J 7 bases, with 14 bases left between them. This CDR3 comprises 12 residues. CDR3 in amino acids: CASGGRVDEAFF. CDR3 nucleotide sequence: TGTGCCAGCGGAGGGAGGGTGGATGAAGCTTTCTTT.

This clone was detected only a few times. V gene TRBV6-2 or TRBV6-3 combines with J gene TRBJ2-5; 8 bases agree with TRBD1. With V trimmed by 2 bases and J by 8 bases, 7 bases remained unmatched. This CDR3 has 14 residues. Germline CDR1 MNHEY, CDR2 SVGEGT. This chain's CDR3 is CASSYRQGRRTQYF. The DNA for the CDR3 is TGTGCCAGCAGTTACAGACAGGGGCGTCGAACCCAGTACTTC.

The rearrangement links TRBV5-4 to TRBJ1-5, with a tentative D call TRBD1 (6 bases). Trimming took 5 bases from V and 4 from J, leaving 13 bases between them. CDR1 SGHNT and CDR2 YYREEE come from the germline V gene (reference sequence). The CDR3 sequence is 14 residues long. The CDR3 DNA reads TGTGCCAGCAGTGACAGGTTGGGGAATCAGCCCCAGCATTTT. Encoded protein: CASSDRLGNQPQHF.

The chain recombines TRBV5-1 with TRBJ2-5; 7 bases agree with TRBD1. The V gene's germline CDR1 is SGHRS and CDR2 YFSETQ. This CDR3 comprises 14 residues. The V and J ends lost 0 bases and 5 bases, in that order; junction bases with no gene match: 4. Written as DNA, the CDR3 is TGCGCCAGCAGCTTGGGACAGGGCGGGGAGACCCAGTACTTC. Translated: CASSLGQGGETQYF.

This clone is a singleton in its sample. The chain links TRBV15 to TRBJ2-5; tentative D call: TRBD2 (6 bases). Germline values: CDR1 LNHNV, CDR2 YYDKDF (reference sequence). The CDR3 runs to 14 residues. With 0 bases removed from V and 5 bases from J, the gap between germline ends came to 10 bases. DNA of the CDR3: TGTGCCACCAGCAGAGATCGGGAGTGGGAGACCCAGTACTTC. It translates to CATSRDREWETQYF.

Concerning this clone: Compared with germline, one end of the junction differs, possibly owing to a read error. The CDR3 coding sequence is TGTGCTAGCAGCTTAGCGGGTGGCAGGGGCATCGAGACCCAGTACTTC. It yields the protein CASSLAGGRGIETQYF. The chain combines TRBV7-7 with TRBJ2-5; TRBD2 is a possible D gene (7 bases). This CDR3 contains 16 residues. Germline values: CDR1 SSHAT, CDR2 FNYEAQ (reference sequence).

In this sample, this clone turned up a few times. CDR3 DNA: TGTGCCAGCAGTTTTGGGGGGTATAGCAATCAGCCCCAGCATTTT. Protein sequence: CASSFGGYSNQPQHF. The genes are TRBV28 and TRBJ1-5; D is perhaps TRBD1 (5 bases). The CDR3 length is 15 residues. CDR1 and CDR2 (germline): MDHEN, SYDVKM. Trimming cost V 3 bases and J 0 bases, with 9 bases left between them.

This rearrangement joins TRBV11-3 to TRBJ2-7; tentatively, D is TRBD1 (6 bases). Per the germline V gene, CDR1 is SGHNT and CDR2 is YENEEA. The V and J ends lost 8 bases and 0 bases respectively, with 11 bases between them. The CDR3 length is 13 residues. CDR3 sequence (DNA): TGTGCCAGCGCCCGAGGGGGCTCCTACGAGCAGTACTTC. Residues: CASARGGSYEQYF.

CDR3 DNA sequence: TGTGCCAGCAGACTGACAGGGAAGGCTGAGCAGTTCTTC. Amino acids: CASRLTGKAEQFF. V gene TRBV27 combines with J gene TRBJ2-1; 7 positions agree with TRBD1. With V trimmed by 6 bases and J by 9 bases, 8 bases remained unmatched. CDR1 and CDR2 (germline): MNHEY, SMNVEV (reference sequence). CDR3 size: 13 residues.

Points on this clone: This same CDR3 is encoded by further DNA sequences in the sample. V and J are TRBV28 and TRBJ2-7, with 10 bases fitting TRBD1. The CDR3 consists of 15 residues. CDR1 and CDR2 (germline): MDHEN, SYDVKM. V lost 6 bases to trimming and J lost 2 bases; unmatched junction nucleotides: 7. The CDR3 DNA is TGTGCCAGCAGCTCTCTTGGGACAGGGGCCTACGAGCAGTACTTC. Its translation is CASSSLGTGAYEQYF.

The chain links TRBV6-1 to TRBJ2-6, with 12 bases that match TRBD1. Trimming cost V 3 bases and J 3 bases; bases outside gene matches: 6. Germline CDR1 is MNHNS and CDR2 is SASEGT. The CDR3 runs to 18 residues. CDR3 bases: TGTGCCAGCAGTGACCCGGGACAGGGGGCTTATGGGGCCAACGTCCTGACTTTC. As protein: CASSDPGQGAYGANVLTF.

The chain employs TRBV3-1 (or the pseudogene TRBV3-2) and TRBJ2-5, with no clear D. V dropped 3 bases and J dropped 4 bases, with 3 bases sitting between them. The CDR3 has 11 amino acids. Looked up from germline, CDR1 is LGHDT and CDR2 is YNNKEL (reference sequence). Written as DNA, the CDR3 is TGTGCCAGCAGCCACCGAGAGACCCAGTACTTC. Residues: CASSHRETQYF.

The CDR3 DNA is TGTGCCAGCCGGAGGGACTGGAGGGCAGATACGCAGTATTTT. Protein: CASRRDWRADTQYF. V and J are TRBV7-2 and TRBJ2-3; a weak D match, TRBD2 (6 bases). Germline CDR1 SGHTA, CDR2 FQGNSA. The CDR3 has 14 amino acids. The ends were cut back, 8 bases at V and 4 bases at J, with 16 bases in the middle.

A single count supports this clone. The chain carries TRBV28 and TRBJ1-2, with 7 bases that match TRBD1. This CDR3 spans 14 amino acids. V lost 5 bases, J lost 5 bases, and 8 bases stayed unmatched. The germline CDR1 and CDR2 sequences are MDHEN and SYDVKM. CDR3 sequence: CASSLGQVSYGYTF. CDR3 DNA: TGTGCCAGCAGTCTAGGACAGGTCTCGTATGGCTACACCTTC.

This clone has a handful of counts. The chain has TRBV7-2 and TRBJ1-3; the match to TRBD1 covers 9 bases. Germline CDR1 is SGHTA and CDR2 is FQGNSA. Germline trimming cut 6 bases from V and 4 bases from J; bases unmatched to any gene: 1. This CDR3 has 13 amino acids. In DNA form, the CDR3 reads TGTGCCAGCAGGGGACAGGGAGGAAACACCATATATTTT. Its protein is CASRGQGGNTIYF.

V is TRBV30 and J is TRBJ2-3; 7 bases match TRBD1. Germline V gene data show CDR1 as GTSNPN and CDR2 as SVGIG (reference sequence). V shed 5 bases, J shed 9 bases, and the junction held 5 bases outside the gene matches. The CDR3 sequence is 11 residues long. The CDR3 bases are TGTGCCTGGCTACAGGGGAAAACGCAGTATTTT. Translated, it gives CAWLQGKTQYF.

CDR3 loop: CASSQDWEGYGYTF. The CDR3 nucleotides are TGCGCCAGCAGCCAAGATTGGGAGGGCTATGGCTACACCTTC. The rearrangement links TRBV4-3 to TRBJ1-2; D unclear. V lost 0 bases, J lost 4 bases, and 9 bases lay in between. The germline V gene has CDR1 LGHNA and CDR2 YSLEER. The CDR3 sequence is 14 residues long.